Sequencing of this T cell receptor (beta chain) was carried out in a study of cytomegalovirus exposure and HLA in healthy donors. The study, taken as a whole, reports: Most TCR sequences were rare, but some public TCRs occurred in many donors.

Regarding this clone: Its specificity is not known.

Germline V gene sequence: CDR1 SQVTM, CDR2 ANQGSEA. There are 14 residues in the CDR3. V was trimmed by 3 bases and J by 2 bases, leaving 14 bases between them. The study ran its PCR with 60 Vbeta and 13 Jbeta primers. Using immunoSEQ multiplex PCR, the repertoire was profiled, and TCRdb retains in-frame clones only, with some absent. The sample shows some 150,000 clones, around 80% of them seen only once. The sample was PBMCs. The origin of this receptor is a female donor in good health and CMV-seronegative. The V gene is TRBV29-1, the J gene TRBJ2-7, with TRBD1 as a possible D gene (5 bases). This CDR3 reads CSVDGQGETYEQYF. CDR3 DNA sequence: TGCAGCGTTGATGGGCAGGGTGAGACCTACGAGCAGTACTTC.